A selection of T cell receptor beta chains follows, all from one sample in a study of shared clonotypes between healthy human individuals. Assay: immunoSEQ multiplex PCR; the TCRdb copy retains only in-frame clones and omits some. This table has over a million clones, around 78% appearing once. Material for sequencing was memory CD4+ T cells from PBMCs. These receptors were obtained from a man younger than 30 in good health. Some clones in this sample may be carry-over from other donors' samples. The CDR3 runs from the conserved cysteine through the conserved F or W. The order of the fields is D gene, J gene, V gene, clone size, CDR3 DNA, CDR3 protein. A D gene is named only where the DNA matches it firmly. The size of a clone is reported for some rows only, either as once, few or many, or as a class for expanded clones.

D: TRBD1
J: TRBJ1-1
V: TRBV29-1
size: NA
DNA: TGCAGCGTTTCGCAGGGGGACACTGAAGCTTTCTTT
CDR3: CSVSQGDTEAFF

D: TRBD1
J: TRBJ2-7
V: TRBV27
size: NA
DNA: TGTGCCAGCAGCCCATGGGTGGGGACAGGGCTATACGAGCAGTACTTC
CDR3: CASSPWVGTGLYEQYF

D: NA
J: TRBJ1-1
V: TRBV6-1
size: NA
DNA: TGTGCCAGCACCGAGAAGAACACTGAAGCTTTCTTT
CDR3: CASTEKNTEAFF

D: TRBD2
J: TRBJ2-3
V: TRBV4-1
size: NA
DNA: TGCGCCAGCAGCCTCCAGCGGGAGCGCCGGGATACGCAGTATTTT
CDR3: CASSLQRERRDTQYF

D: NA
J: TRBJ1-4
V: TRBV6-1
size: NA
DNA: TGTGCCAGCAGGGAGGGGGGAAATGAAAAACTGTTTTTT
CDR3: CASREGGNEKLFF

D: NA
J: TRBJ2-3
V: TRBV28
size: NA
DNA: TGTGCCAGCACCGCGGGATTCGGGGCCGCGGATACGCAGTATTTT
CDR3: CASTAGFGAADTQYF

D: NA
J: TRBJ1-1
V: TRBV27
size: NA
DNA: TGTGCCAGCACTATGGGGGGGAACACTGAAGCTTTCTTT
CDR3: CASTMGGNTEAFF

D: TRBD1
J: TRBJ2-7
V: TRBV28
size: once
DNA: TGTGCCAGCATCCTGGACAGGGGGTGGAACGAGCAGTACTTC
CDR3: CASILDRGWNEQYF

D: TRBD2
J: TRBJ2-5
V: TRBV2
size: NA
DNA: TGTGCCAGCAGTGGGGCTAGCGGTCAAGAGACCCAGTACTTC
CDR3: CASSGASGQETQYF

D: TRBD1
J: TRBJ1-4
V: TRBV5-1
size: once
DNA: TGCGCCAGCAGCTTGGAAGGACAGGAGGGGGAAAAACTGTTTTTT
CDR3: CASSLEGQEGEKLFF

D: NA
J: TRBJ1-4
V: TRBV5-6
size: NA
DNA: TGTGCCAGCAGCTTGGAAGGGGTAACTAATGAAAAACTGTTTTTT
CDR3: CASSLEGVTNEKLFF

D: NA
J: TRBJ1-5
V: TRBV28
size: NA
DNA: TGTGCCAGCAGTTTTGGCCAGCCTAATCAGCCCCAGCATTTT
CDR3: CASSFGQPNQPQHF

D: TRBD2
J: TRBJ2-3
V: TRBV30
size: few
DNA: TGTGCCTGGAGTGTAGCGGGAGGCACAGATACGCAGTATTTT
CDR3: CAWSVAGGTDTQYF

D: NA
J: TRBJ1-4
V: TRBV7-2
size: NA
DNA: TGTGCCAGCAGCCTCCTTGGGGGGTTCAATGAAAAACTGTTTTTT
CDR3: CASSLLGGFNEKLFF

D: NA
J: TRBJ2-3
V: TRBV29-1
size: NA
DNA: TGCAGCGTCAGGGGGTCAGCGGGAGATGGGGATACGCAGTATTTT
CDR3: CSVRGSAGDGDTQYF

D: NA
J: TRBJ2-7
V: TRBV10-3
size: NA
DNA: TGTGCCACGGCCCGGGAGAGGGACTTCTCCTACGAGCAGTACTTC
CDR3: CATARERDFSYEQYF

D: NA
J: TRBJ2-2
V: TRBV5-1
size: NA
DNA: TGCGCCAGCAGCAACCACAGGGGAGGTACCGGGGAGCTGTTTTTT
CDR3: CASSNHRGGTGELFF

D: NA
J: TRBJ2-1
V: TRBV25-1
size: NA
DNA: TGTGCCAGCAGTGATGCTAGCGTGGGCGGCAATGAGCAGTTCTTC
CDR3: CASSDASVGGNEQFF

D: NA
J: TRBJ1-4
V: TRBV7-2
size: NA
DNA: TGTGCCAGCAGCTTAGAACCCGAGGAAAAACTGTTTTTT
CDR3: CASSLEPEEKLFF

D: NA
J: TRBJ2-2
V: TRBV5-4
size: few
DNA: TGTGCCAGCAGCGATAGCAGGGTGGGTTTCACCGGGGAGCTGTTTTTT
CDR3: CASSDSRVGFTGELFF

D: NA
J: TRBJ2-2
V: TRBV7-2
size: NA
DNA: TGTGCCAGCGCCAGATTAGGGAACACCGGGGAGCTGTTTTTT
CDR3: CASARLGNTGELFF

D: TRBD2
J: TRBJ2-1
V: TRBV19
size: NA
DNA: TGTGCCAGTAGTCACTGGGAGACTAGCGGGAGTAATGAGCAGTTCTTC
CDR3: CASSHWETSGSNEQFF

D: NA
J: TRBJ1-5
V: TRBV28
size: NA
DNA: TGTGCCAGCAGTTTATCATGGGGGGTAGGCAATCAGCCCCAGCATTTT
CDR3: CASSLSWGVGNQPQHF

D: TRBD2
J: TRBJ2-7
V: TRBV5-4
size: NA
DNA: TGTGCCAGCAGCTTGTTCCGGGAGGGCCATGTTCTGTACTTC
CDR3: CASSLFREGHVLYF

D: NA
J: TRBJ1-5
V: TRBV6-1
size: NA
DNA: TGTGCCAGCAGTGAAGCGAGCAGGGCGGGGGGTCAGCCCCAGCATTTT
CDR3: CASSEASRAGGQPQHF

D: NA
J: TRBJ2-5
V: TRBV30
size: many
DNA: TGTGCCTGGAAAAGCTCAGGGGAGACCCAGTACTTC
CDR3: CAWKSSGETQYF

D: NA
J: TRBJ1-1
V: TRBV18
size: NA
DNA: TGTGCCAGCTCACCTGAGAGCTCGAACACTGAAGCTTTCTTT
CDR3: CASSPESSNTEAFF

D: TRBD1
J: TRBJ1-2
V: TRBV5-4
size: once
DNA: TGTGCCAGCAGCACCCCATTGGGGGACAGGGGATCGGGCTACACCTTC
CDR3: CASSTPLGDRGSGYTF

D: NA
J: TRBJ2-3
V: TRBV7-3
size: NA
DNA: TGTGCCAGCAGCCCCGGGACTAGCACAGATACGCAGTATTTT
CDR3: CASSPGTSTDTQYF

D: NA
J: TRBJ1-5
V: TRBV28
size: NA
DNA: TGTGCCAGCAGTCTGGAGGCAGGTTGGCAGCCCCAGCATTTT
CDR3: CASSLEAGWQPQHF

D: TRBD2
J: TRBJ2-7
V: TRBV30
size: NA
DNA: TGTGCCTGGAGTGCGGGACTAGCGGGAGGACACCCGGCCTACGAGCAGTACTTC
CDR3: CAWSAGLAGGHPAYEQYF

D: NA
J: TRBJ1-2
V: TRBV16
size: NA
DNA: TGTGCCAGCAGCAAAGGACCCGGTACTGGCTACACCTTC
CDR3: CASSKGPGTGYTF

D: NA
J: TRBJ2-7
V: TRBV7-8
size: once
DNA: TGTGCCAGCAGCTTAGGTAGTTCCCTCTACGAGCAGTACTTC
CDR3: CASSLGSSLYEQYF

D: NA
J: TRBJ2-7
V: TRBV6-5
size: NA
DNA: TGTGCCAGCAGCGTAGGTGGGAGCTCCTACGAGCAGTACTTC
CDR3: CASSVGGSSYEQYF

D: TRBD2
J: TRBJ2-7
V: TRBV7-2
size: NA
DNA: TGTGCCAGCAGCATAAGACTAGCGGATACCTACGAGCAGTACTTC
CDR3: CASSIRLADTYEQYF

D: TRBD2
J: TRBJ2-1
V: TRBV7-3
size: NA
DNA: TGTGCCAGCAGACGCCGTACTAGCGACAATGAGCAGTTCTTC
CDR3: CASRRRTSDNEQFF

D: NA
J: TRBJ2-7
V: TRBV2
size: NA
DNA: TGTGCCAGCGTCCTAGGGAGGGGGACCTCCTACGAGCAGTACTTC
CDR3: CASVLGRGTSYEQYF

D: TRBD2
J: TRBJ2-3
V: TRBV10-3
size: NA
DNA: TGTGCCACGGGGGGGCAAGACGCAGATACGCAGTATTTT
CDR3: CATGGQDADTQYF

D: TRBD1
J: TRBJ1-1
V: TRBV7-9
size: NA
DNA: TGTGCCAGCAGCCCAGACAGGGTCATGAACACTGAAGCTTTCTTT
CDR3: CASSPDRVMNTEAFF

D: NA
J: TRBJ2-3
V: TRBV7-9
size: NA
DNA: TGTGCCAGCATCTCTCCGGATTGGACAGATACGCAGTATTTT
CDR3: CASISPDWTDTQYF

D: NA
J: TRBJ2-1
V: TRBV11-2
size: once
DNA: TGTGCCAGCAGCTTAATGTTAGCCTACAATGAGCAGTTCTTC
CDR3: CASSLMLAYNEQFF

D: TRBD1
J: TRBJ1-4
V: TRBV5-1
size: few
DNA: TGCGCCAGCAGACCGGGACAGCAAGGTGAAAAACTGTTTTTT
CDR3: CASRPGQQGEKLFF

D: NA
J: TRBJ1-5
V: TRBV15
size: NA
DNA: TGTGCCACCAGCAGAGGCGGCAGGAATCAGCCCCAGCATTTT
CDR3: CATSRGGRNQPQHF

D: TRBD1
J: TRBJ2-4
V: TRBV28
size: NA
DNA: TGTGCCAGCATCCGGACAGGGGCCAAAAACATTCAGTACTTC
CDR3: CASIRTGAKNIQYF

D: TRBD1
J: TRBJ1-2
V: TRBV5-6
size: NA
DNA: TGTGCCAGCAGCTTACAGGGGCCTAGGTATGGCTACACCTTC
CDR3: CASSLQGPRYGYTF

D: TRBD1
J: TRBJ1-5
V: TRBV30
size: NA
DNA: TGTGCCTGGAGTGTACGGGGGGCAGGGGGAACTCAGCCCCAGCATTTT
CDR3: CAWSVRGAGGTQPQHF

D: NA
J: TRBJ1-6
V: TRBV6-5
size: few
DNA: TGTGCCAGCAGCCCGACAGCCCCAAATTCACCCCTCCACTTT
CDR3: CASSPTAPNSPLHF

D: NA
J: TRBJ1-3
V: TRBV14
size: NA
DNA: TGTGCCAGCAGCCCCGCCGGGACTGCGGGAAACACCATATATTTT
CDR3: CASSPAGTAGNTIYF

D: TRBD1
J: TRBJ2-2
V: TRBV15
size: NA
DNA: TGTGCCACCAGCAGGGAAGACAGGGATGCCGGGGAGCTGTTTTTT
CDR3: CATSREDRDAGELFF

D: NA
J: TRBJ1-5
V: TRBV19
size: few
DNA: TGTGCCACCATGTGGGGCCAGGGGCAGCCCCAGCATTTT
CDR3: CATMWGQGQPQHF

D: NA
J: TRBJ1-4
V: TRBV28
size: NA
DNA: TGTGCCAGCAAATTATGGGGGCAAGAGGGAAAACTGTTTTTT
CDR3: CASKLWGQEGKLFF

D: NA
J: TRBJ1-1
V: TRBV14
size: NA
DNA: TGTGCCAGCAGCCCGGGGGGGGCAAAGAAGGACACTGAAGCTTTCTTT
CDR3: CASSPGGAKKDTEAFF

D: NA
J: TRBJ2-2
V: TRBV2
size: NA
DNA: TGTGCCAGCAGGTTACAGAACACCGGGGAGCTGTTTTTT
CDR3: CASRLQNTGELFF

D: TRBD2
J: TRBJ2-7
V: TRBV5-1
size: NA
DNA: TGCGCCAGCAGCTCGCGCCCCGGGACTAGCGGGAGAGCGTACGAGCAGTACTTC
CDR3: CASSSRPGTSGRAYEQYF

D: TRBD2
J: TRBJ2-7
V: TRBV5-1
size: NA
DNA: TGCGCCAGCAGCTTGATGTTAGCGGGAGGTGGCGAGCAGTACTTC
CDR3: CASSLMLAGGGEQYF